The 31 T cell receptor beta chains below come from one sample, sequenced in a study of CD8 T cells in ankylosing spondylitis. TCRdb redid the calling of the 5' RACE reads with MiXCR, one entry per CDR3 protein. Of 470,000 or so distinct CDR3 sequences in the sample, roughly 26% were seen once. Study-level points and caveats: Blood from ankylosing spondylitis patients appeared to carry a characteristic roughly 8-variant TCR beta motif.

No antigen has been assigned to these receptors. Sequencing was carried out using blood, either unsorted or a sorted T cell fraction (not recorded which). These receptors all stem from a male donor with ankylosing spondylitis.

J is TRBJ2-7 and V is TRBV30; no firm D call. This CDR3 is 12 amino acids long. The V and J ends lost 1 base and 3 bases respectively, with 7 bases between them. The germline gives CDR1 GTSNPN, CDR2 SVGIG (reference sequence). CDR3 DNA sequence: TGTGCCTGGAGTGGACGGTTCTACGAGCAGTACTTC. Translating it yields CAWSGRFYEQYF. Full variable domain (outside the CDR3, taken from reference TRBV30 and TRBJ2-7): SQTIHQWPATLVQPVGSPLSLECTVEGTSNPNLYWYRQAAGRGLQLLFYSVGIGQISSEVPQNLSASRPQDRQFILSSKKLLLSDSGFYLCAWSGRFYEQYFGPGTRLTVT.

This clonotype was seen more than once but under ten times. J is TRBJ1-1 and V is TRBV12-3 or TRBV12-4, with a weak D call TRBD1 (6 bases). Between the trimmed V and J ends, which lost 5 bases and 3 bases, there was a span of 13 bases. This CDR3 is built from 14 residues. CDR3 loop: CASSPLGADTEAFF. The CDR3 DNA follows: TGTGCCAGCAGTCCCTTGGGGGCGGACACTGAAGCTTTCTTT.

The chain carries TRBV3-1 and TRBJ2-5; D is possibly TRBD1 or TRBD2 (5 bases each). The CDR3 extends over 17 amino acids. The V gene lost 0 bases and the J gene lost 3 bases, with 17 bases spanning the gap. Germline V gene data show CDR1 as LGHDT and CDR2 as YNNKEL (reference sequence). DNA of the CDR3: TGTGCCAGCAGCCAAGATCCTGGGAGAGGGGCGGAAGAGACCCAGTACTTC. This encodes CASSQDPGRGAEETQYF.

The CDR3 reads CAISESLTSGGSSYEQYV. CDR3 DNA: TGTGCCATCAGTGAGTCGTTAACTAGCGGGGGAAGCTCCTACGAGCAGTACGTC. The chain employs TRBV10-3 and TRBJ2-7; 11 bases are shared with TRBD2. The CDR3 length is 18 residues. Germline CDR1 and CDR2: ENHRY and SYGVKD. Germline trimming cut 0 bases from V and 0 bases from J; bases unmatched to any gene: 7.

The chain couples TRBV6-1 to TRBJ2-2; D uncertain. The CDR3 has 13 residues. V was clipped by 2 bases and J by 6 bases, with 7 bases between them. CDR1 is MNHNS and CDR2 is SASEGT in the germline V gene. CDR3 protein: CASSERPPGELFF. For the CDR3, the DNA is TGTGCCAGCAGTGAAAGACCGCCCGGGGAGCTGTTTTTT.

The chain has TRBV5-1 and TRBJ2-5; D assignment may be TRBD1 or TRBD2 (5 bases each). Germline V CDR1 and CDR2: SGHRS, YFSETQ. V shed 4 bases and J shed 1 base, with 11 bases lying between them. The CDR3 is 14 residues long. The CDR3 region has the DNA TGCGCCAGCAGCCCGGTGGGGACCCAAGAGACCCAGTACTTC. Its translation is CASSPVGTQETQYF. Supplemented by reference TRBV5-1 and TRBJ2-5, the full variable domain reads KAGVTQTPRYLIKTRGQQVTLSCSPISGHRSVSWYQQTPGQGLQFLFEYFSETQRNKGNFPGRFSGRQFSNSRSEMNVSTLELGDSALYLCASSPVGTQETQYFGPGTRLLVL.

This clonotype came up a few times. J is TRBJ1-5 and V is TRBV4-1; TRBD1 matches 7 bases. V lost 0 bases and J lost 4; bases outside the gene matches: 6. This CDR3 region has 16 residues. Germline CDR1 is MGHRA and CDR2 is YSYEKL. The CDR3 DNA reads as TGCGCCAGCAGCCAAGAGGGAAGGGGGCCGAATCAGCCCCAGCATTTT. Its translation is CASSQEGRGPNQPQHF.

The sample holds a few counts of this clonotype. The gene calls are TRBV7-2 and TRBJ2-3, with TRBD2 identical over 9 bases. After removal of 5 bases from V and 0 bases from J, the junction contained 3 bases not matched to a gene. CDR1 and CDR2 (germline): SGHTA, FQGNSA. CDR3 length: 15 amino acids. CDR3 DNA sequence: TGTGCCAGCAGCCCCCTAGCGGGGAGCACAGATACGCAGTATTTT. It codes for CASSPLAGSTDTQYF.

The V and J genes are TRBV7-9 and TRBJ2-5; 9 positions agree with TRBD1. Germline trimming cut 5 bases from V and 5 bases from J; bases unmatched to any gene: 15. The CDR3 runs to 17 residues. Looked up from germline, CDR1 is SEHNR and CDR2 is FQNEAQ (reference sequence). The CDR3 spells CASSRAVQQGAGETQYF. Here the CDR3 DNA reads TGTGCCAGCAGCCGAGCCGTCCAACAGGGGGCAGGGGAGACCCAGTACTTC.

This clonotype was seen only a few times. The chain joins TRBV12-3 or TRBV12-4 to TRBJ2-1; 8 nucleotides line up with TRBD2. Trimming removed 1 base from V and 5 bases from J; junction bases left unmatched: 4. CDR3 size: 15 residues. CDR3 region: CASSLDGRENNEQFF. DNA for the CDR3: TGTGCCAGCAGTTTAGACGGGAGGGAAAACAATGAGCAGTTCTTC.

This clonotype has only a few counts. V is TRBV5-5 and J is TRBJ2-5; D may be TRBD1 (6 bases). In germline, CDR1 is SGHKS, CDR2 YYEKEE (reference sequence). Trimming stripped 4 bases from V and 3 bases from J, with 10 bases between. The CDR3 covers 13 residues. The CDR3 spells CASSTNREETQYF. In DNA form, the CDR3 reads TGTGCCAGCAGCACAAACAGGGAAGAGACCCAGTACTTC.

This chain connects TRBV20-1 to TRBJ2-2; 7 bases agree with TRBD2. Germline V gene data show CDR1 as DFQATT and CDR2 as SNEGSKA (reference sequence). The CDR3 runs 16 residues. J lost 4 bases, V lost 0 bases, and 8 bases had no gene match. The CDR3 DNA reads as TGCAGTGCTAGAGATGGAGGGCGGGAGACCACCGGGGAGCTGTTTTTT. It yields the protein CSARDGGRETTGELFF.

The chain has TRBV20-1 and TRBJ1-1; TRBD1 aligns across 11 bases. Germline V gene sequence: CDR1 DFQATT, CDR2 SNEGSKA (reference sequence). This CDR3 is 15 amino acids long. With V trimmed by 3 bases and J by 4 bases, 7 bases remained unmatched. The CDR3 reads CSARDRGQAGTEAFF. DNA for the CDR3: TGCAGTGCTAGGGACAGGGGGCAAGCGGGCACTGAAGCTTTCTTT.

The V call is TRBV5-1, the J call TRBJ2-1, with 7 bases matching TRBD2. V was pared by 4 bases and J by 0 bases, with 7 bases of the junction left unmatched. The CDR3 loop spans 16 amino acids. CDR1 is SGHRS and CDR2 is YFSETQ in the germline V gene. The CDR3 reads CASSQAGVSSYNEQFF. The CDR3 region has the DNA TGCGCCAGCAGCCAGGCGGGGGTTAGCTCCTACAATGAGCAGTTCTTC.

The rearrangement uses TRBV18 and TRBJ2-7, with D possibly TRBD1 on 6 matching bases. The CDR3 is 14 residues long. Germline CDR1 and CDR2: KGHSH and LQKENI. Trimming pared 4 bases from V and 2 bases from J, leaving 12 bases between. This CDR3 reads CASSHRQATYEQYF. CDR3 coding DNA: TGTGCCAGCTCACACCGACAGGCTACCTACGAGCAGTACTTC. The whole variable domain, remainder taken from reference TRBV18 and TRBJ2-7, is NAGVMQNPRHLVRRRGQEARLRCSPMKGHSHVYWYRQLPEEGLKFMVYLQKENIIDESGMPKERFSAEFPKEGPSILRIQQVVRGDSAAYFCASSHRQATYEQYFGPGTRLTVT.

This rearrangement joins TRBV15 to TRBJ2-1; 7 bases align to TRBD1. Looked up from germline, CDR1 is LNHNV and CDR2 is YYDKDF (reference sequence). Losses at the gene ends were 1 base for V and 4 bases for J; bases not matched to a gene: 4. This CDR3 has 15 residues. The CDR3 coding sequence is TGTGCCACCAGCAGAGTTAAGACAGGGTACAATGAGCAGTTCTTC. Translated: CATSRVKTGYNEQFF.

The chain employs TRBV12-3 or TRBV12-4 and TRBJ1-2; no definite D call. The CDR3 runs to 13 residues. Trimming pared 3 bases from V and 4 bases from J, leaving 9 bases between. CDR3 in DNA: TGTGCCAGCAGTTTTCAGTTCGTCTATGGCTACACCTTC. Translating it yields CASSFQFVYGYTF.

The chain uses TRBV19 and TRBJ2-5; D is unresolved. There are 14 residues in the CDR3. CDR1 LNHDA and CDR2 SQIVND come from the germline V gene (reference sequence). The V and J ends lost 3 bases and 1 base respectively, with 9 bases between them. The CDR3 region is CASSITAAQETQYF. The DNA of the CDR3 is TGTGCCAGTAGTATTACGGCAGCCCAAGAGACCCAGTACTTC.

This clonotype was counted between two and nine times. V usage is TRBV12-3 or TRBV12-4 and J usage is TRBJ1-2; D call uncertain. The CDR3 totals 15 residues. Deletions cut 6 bases from V and 4 bases from J, with 18 bases between. As DNA, the CDR3 is TGTGCCAGCAGCCCCTCTGGGTTCCTGGGCTATGGCTACACCTTC. Its translation: CASSPSGFLGYGYTF.

This clonotype was recorded at least ten times. The chain links TRBV12-3 or TRBV12-4 to TRBJ2-1, with 10 bases matching TRBD1. This CDR3 region has 13 residues. V trimming: 6 bases; J trimming: 9 bases; junction bases outside the gene matches: 5. The CDR3 DNA reads as TGTGCCAGCAGACGCGGACAGGGGGTTGAGCAGTTCTTC. It yields the protein CASRRGQGVEQFF.

This sequence joins TRBV20-1 and TRBJ2-7, with TRBD2 identical over 10 bases. Germline V lookup: CDR1 DFQATT, CDR2 SNEGSKA (reference sequence). J lost 7 bases, V lost 6 bases, and 15 bases had no gene match. The CDR3 is made up of 15 amino acids. CDR3 nucleotide sequence: TGCAGTGCGATTGACGGGCTAGCGGGAGCGGGGGAGCAGTACGTC. It is translated as CSAIDGLAGAGEQYV.

This clonotype turned up a few times. V is TRBV12-3 or TRBV12-4 and J is TRBJ2-7; the D call may be TRBD1 or TRBD2 (5 bases each). The CDR3 is 13 amino acids. V lost 8 bases, J lost 4 bases, and 15 bases lay in between. The CDR3 reads CASCWDRTYEQYF. The CDR3 DNA sequence: TGTGCCAGCTGTTGGGACCGTACTTACGAGCAGTACTTC.

The gene calls are TRBV6-1 and TRBJ1-5; a weak D match, TRBD1 (6 bases). The V end lost 6 bases, the J end lost 0 bases, and 9 bases lay between the germline ends. There are 14 residues in the CDR3. Looked up from germline, CDR1 is MNHNS and CDR2 is SASEGT. Here the CDR3 DNA reads TGTGCCAGCAGCGGACAGAATAGCAATCAGCCCCAGCATTTT. This encodes CASSGQNSNQPQHF.

The CDR3 DNA is TGCAGTGCGGAACGAGGGGGCGGCTTGGATTTCGAGCAGTACTTC. Protein sequence: CSAERGGGLDFEQYF. V and J are TRBV20-1 and TRBJ2-7, with 7 bases identical to TRBD1. CDR1 and CDR2 (germline): DFQATT, SNEGSKA (reference sequence). The CDR3 consists of 15 residues. V shed 6 bases and J 6 bases; nucleotides not matched to a gene: 17.

This clonotype was seen a few times. The chain couples TRBV30 to TRBJ1-5, with TRBD1 identical over 10 bases. V lost 7 bases, J lost 5 bases, and 5 bases stayed unmatched. CDR1 and CDR2 from the germline V gene are GTSNPN and SVGIG (reference sequence). The CDR3 runs 13 residues. CDR3 sequence: CASKGTGDQPQHF. The DNA for the CDR3 is TGTGCCTCGAAAGGGACAGGGGATCAGCCCCAGCATTTT.

This clonotype was detected a few times. The rearrangement joins TRBV19 to TRBJ2-5; D remains ambiguous. Germline CDR1 is LNHDA and CDR2 is SQIVND (reference sequence). This CDR3 has 13 residues. V gave up 3 bases and J gave up 4 bases, with 9 bases separating them. The CDR3 DNA reads as TGTGCCAGTAGTATCTCTCCCTTAGAGACCCAGTACTTC. Translation gives CASSISPLETQYF.

The J gene is TRBJ2-5, the V gene TRBV5-1, with 7 nucleotides matching TRBD1. CDR1 is SGHRS and CDR2 is YFSETQ in the germline V gene. The CDR3 spans 14 residues. After removal of 2 bases from V and 5 bases from J, the junction contained 6 bases not matched to a gene. The CDR3 spells CASSLQGNPETQYF. Here the CDR3 DNA reads TGCGCCAGCAGCTTACAGGGGAACCCGGAGACCCAGTACTTC. The variable domain in full, completed from reference TRBV5-1 and TRBJ2-5, reads KAGVTQTPRYLIKTRGQQVTLSCSPISGHRSVSWYQQTPGQGLQFLFEYFSETQRNKGNFPGRFSGRQFSNSRSEMNVSTLELGDSALYLCASSLQGNPETQYFGPGTRLLVL.

The chain couples TRBV7-8 to TRBJ1-2; possibly TRBD1 for D (5 bases). V dropped 1 base and J dropped 2 bases, with 8 bases sitting between them. This CDR3 region has 14 residues. CDR1 is SGHVS, CDR2 FQNEAQ, per germline. For the CDR3, the DNA is TGTGCCAGCAGCTTAGAGGCAGGGAACTATGGCTACACCTTC. This translates into CASSLEAGNYGYTF.

The J gene is TRBJ2-1, the V gene TRBV12-3 or TRBV12-4, with D possibly called TRBD1 or TRBD2 (6 bases each). This CDR3 is built from 14 residues. The V end was cut by 3 bases, the J end by 7 bases, with 13 bases between. The CDR3 region is CASSLGGTVNEQFF. Here the CDR3 DNA reads TGTGCCAGCAGTTTGGGGGGCACGGTGAATGAGCAGTTCTTC.

This clonotype appeared a few times. This chain links TRBV7-9 with TRBJ1-2; 9 nucleotides align to TRBD1. The V segment lost 3 bases and the J segment 8 bases; nucleotides outside the gene matches: 7. CDR3 length: 14 amino acids. Germline CDR1 is SEHNR and CDR2 is FQNEAQ (reference sequence). The CDR3 protein is CASSFIRQGDGYTF. The CDR3 DNA reads TGTGCCAGCAGCTTCATACGACAGGGGGACGGCTACACCTTC.

This clonotype was counted a few times. The chain links TRBV15 to TRBJ2-2; maybe TRBD1 (5 bases). The CDR3 runs to 12 residues. CDR1 and CDR2 (germline): LNHNV, YYDKDF (reference sequence). Trimming cost V 4 bases and J 7 bases, with 7 bases left between them. This CDR3 reads CATSKGVGELFF. DNA for the CDR3: TGTGCCACCAGCAAAGGGGTCGGGGAGCTGTTTTTT.